These 18 T cell receptor beta chains share one sample of origin, sequenced in a study of cytomegalovirus exposure and HLA in healthy donors (TCRdb year 2017). The library was prepared using the immunoSEQ multiplex PCR assay. TCRdb's version of the immuneACCESS table is confined to in-frame rearrangements and falls short of the full clone set. An unresolved V gene accounts for under half of the shortfall where checked; the remainder is of unknown origin. Counted in this sample were 100,000 or so clones; just under 95% of them appeared once. The top ten hold roughly 0.89% of the sample. The sequenced material came from PBMCs. Receptors originate from a woman aged 18-29 years in good health and CMV-seronegative.

About this clone: Germline is not matched at one junction end, which may reflect a read error. The rearrangement links TRBV30 to TRBJ1-1; D remains unclear. The CDR3 extends over 11 amino acids. In germline, CDR1 is GTSNPN, CDR2 SVGIG (reference sequence). CDR3 nucleotides: TGTGCCTGGGGGCGGGTTCCTGGGGTTGTCTTT. Amino acids: CAWGRVPGVVF. The full variable domain, rest sourced from reference TRBV30 and TRBJ1-1, is SQTIHQWPATLVQPVGSPLSLECTVEGTSNPNLYWYRQAAGRGLQLLFYSVGIGQISSEVPQNLSASRPQDRQFILSSKKLLLSDSGFYLCAWGRVPGVVFGQGTRLTVV.

This chain connects TRBV5-1 to TRBJ2-7, with TRBD2 matching over 13 bases. Trimming removed 4 bases from V and 5 bases from J; junction bases left unmatched: 6. CDR3 length equals 15 residues. Germline loops: CDR1 SGHRS, CDR2 YFSETQ. CDR3 sequence reads: CASSPRLAGGNEQYF. For the CDR3, the DNA is TGCGCCAGCAGCCCGAGACTAGCGGGGGGTAACGAGCAGTACTTC.

This clone showed up just once. The rearrangement links TRBV7-9 to TRBJ1-1; weak D call: TRBD1 (6 bases). Germline CDR1 and CDR2: SEHNR and FQNEAQ (reference sequence). Trimming pared 4 bases from V and 1 base from J, leaving 10 bases between. The CDR3 covers 14 residues. DNA for the CDR3: TGTGCCAGCAGCTCTCAGGGGAAGAACACTGAAGCTTTCTTT. Amino acids: CASSSQGKNTEAFF.

The chain employs TRBV6-1 and TRBJ2-1, with D tentatively TRBD2 (6 bases). This CDR3 contains 16 residues. Germline CDR1 is MNHNS and CDR2 is SASEGT. V dropped 2 bases and J dropped 0 bases, with 11 bases sitting between them. The CDR3 reads CASSERAGNSYNEQFF. In nucleotides, the CDR3 is TGTGCCAGCAGTGAACGGGCGGGGAACTCCTACAATGAGCAGTTCTTC.

The rearrangement uses TRBV5-5 and TRBJ1-5, with a possible D match to TRBD1 (6 bases). Germline V gene lookup returns CDR1 SGHKS and CDR2 YYEKEE (reference sequence). V shed 0 bases and J shed 3 bases, with 13 bases lying between them. There are 16 residues in the CDR3. Written as DNA, the CDR3 is TGTGCCAGCAGCTTGGGTCAGGGACATGACAATCAGCCCCAGCATTTT. Its translation is CASSLGQGHDNQPQHF.

The chain combines TRBV19 with TRBJ1-2; possible D gene TRBD1, 5 bases. The CDR3 runs 14 residues. V was pared by 2 bases and J by 2 bases, with 9 bases between. Germline values: CDR1 LNHDA, CDR2 SQIVND (reference sequence). The CDR3 is CASSISRANYGYTF. In DNA form, the CDR3 reads TGTGCCAGTAGTATATCCAGGGCGAACTATGGCTACACCTTC.

The V gene is TRBV4-1, the J gene TRBJ2-7; D is perhaps TRBD1 (5 bases). Looked up from germline, CDR1 is MGHRA and CDR2 is YSYEKL. The germline V and J ends were trimmed by 0 bases and 5 bases, with 11 bases remaining between them. This CDR3 has 14 residues. The CDR3 region has the DNA TGCGCCAGCAGCCAAGAAGGGGTGGGCGACGAGCAGTACTTC. Its translation: CASSQEGVGDEQYF.

The CDR3 sequence: CASSIDRGPYEQYF. The CDR3 coding sequence is TGTGCCAGCAGCATAGACAGGGGGCCCTACGAGCAGTACTTC. The rearrangement joins TRBV7-6 to TRBJ2-7; the match to TRBD1 covers 10 bases. Germline V gene data show CDR1 as SGHVS and CDR2 as FNYEAQ. This CDR3 region has 14 residues. V lost 5 bases to trimming and J lost 2 bases; unmatched junction nucleotides: 3.

The rearrangement uses TRBV28 and TRBJ1-2; the match to TRBD1 covers 8 bases. V lost 3 bases, J lost 4 bases, and 4 bases stayed unmatched. In germline, CDR1 is MDHEN, CDR2 SYDVKM. The CDR3 is made up of 14 amino acids. The CDR3 spells CASSFQGASYGYTF. The CDR3 DNA follows: TGTGCCAGCAGTTTTCAGGGGGCGTCCTATGGCTACACCTTC.

The chain has TRBV7-2 and TRBJ1-1; D perhaps matches TRBD1 (6 bases). CDR3 length: 14 residues. The germline V gene encodes CDR1 SGHTA and CDR2 FQGNSA. The V end lost 5 bases, the J end lost 1 base, and 11 bases lay between the germline ends. The CDR3 region has the DNA TGTGCCAGCAGCCCTGTGACAGGGAACACTGAAGCTTTCTTT. Translating gives CASSPVTGNTEAFF.

The gene calls are TRBV27 and TRBJ2-7, with 7 bases identical to TRBD1. The trim removed 6 bases at V and 1 base at J, leaving 9 bases unmatched. Germline lookup yields CDR1 MNHEY and CDR2 SMNVEV (reference sequence). CDR3 length: 15 amino acids. CDR3 loop: CASSTGTAISYEQYF. CDR3 in DNA: TGTGCCAGCAGCACCGGGACAGCCATTTCCTACGAGCAGTACTTC.

The V and J genes are TRBV6-5 and TRBJ2-1; tentatively, D is TRBD1 (6 bases). Trimming removed 4 bases at V and 0 bases at J, with 10 bases between. The CDR3 covers 15 residues. Germline V lookup: CDR1 MNHEY, CDR2 SVGAGI. In nucleotides, the CDR3 is TGTGCCAGCAGTTTACAGGGTGTCTCCTACAATGAGCAGTTCTTC. Its protein is CASSLQGVSYNEQFF.

The chain recombines TRBV15 with TRBJ2-7, with D possibly being TRBD1 (6 bases). In germline, CDR1 is LNHNV, CDR2 YYDKDF (reference sequence). Trimming left V 1 base short and J 2 bases short, with 9 bases between. The CDR3 contains 14 residues. CDR3 DNA: TGTGCCACCAGCAGAGTCGCAGGGGCCTACGAGCAGTACTTC. This translates into CATSRVAGAYEQYF.

This clone was recorded once. The chain is built from TRBV7-9 and TRBJ2-3, with unresolved D. Trimming took 5 bases from V and 0 from J, leaving 6 bases between them. From germline, CDR1 is SEHNR and CDR2 FQNEAQ (reference sequence). The CDR3 is 13 amino acids. The CDR3 region has the DNA TGTGCCAGCAGCATCTACAGCACAGATACGCAGTATTTT. Translation: CASSIYSTDTQYF. The full variable domain, its missing parts supplied by reference TRBV7-9 and TRBJ2-3, is DTGVSQNPRHKITKRGQNVTFRCDPISEHNRLYWYRQTLGQGPEFLTYFQNEAQLEKSRLLSDRFSAERPKGSFSTLEIQRTEQGDSAMYLCASSIYSTDTQYFGPGTRLTVL.

V and J are TRBV6-5 and TRBJ2-1; TRBD2 aligns across 10 bases. This CDR3 spans 16 amino acids. V lost 0 bases, J lost 8 bases, and 7 bases stayed unmatched. CDR1 is MNHEY and CDR2 is SVGAGI in the germline V gene. CDR3: CASSYSTTSGLDEQFF. CDR3 DNA: TGTGCCAGCAGTTACTCGACGACTAGCGGGTTGGATGAGCAGTTCTTC.

The CDR3, as DNA: TGTGCCAGCAGCTTAGGAGGGGGACAGGGGGCGCGAGGCTACACCTTC. Its translation: CASSLGGGQGARGYTF. This chain connects TRBV7-9 to TRBJ1-2, with TRBD1 matching over 12 bases. CDR3 length: 16 amino acids. Germline V gives CDR1 SEHNR, CDR2 FQNEAQ (reference sequence). J was trimmed by 8 bases and V by 1 base; bases with no gene match: 8. Full variable domain (remainder filled in from reference TRBV7-9 and TRBJ1-2): DTGVSQNPRHKITKRGQNVTFRCDPISEHNRLYWYRQTLGQGPEFLTYFQNEAQLEKSRLLSDRFSAERPKGSFSTLEIQRTEQGDSAMYLCASSLGGGQGARGYTFGSGTRLTVV.

The chain has TRBV19 and TRBJ2-5; 11 nucleotides match TRBD2. This CDR3 has 16 amino acids. Germline V gives CDR1 LNHDA, CDR2 SQIVND (reference sequence). Losses at the gene ends were 5 bases for V and 7 bases for J; bases not matched to a gene: 12. The DNA of the CDR3 is TGTGCCAGTAGTCCAAGGGGACTAGCGGCGGTCAGGACCCAGTACTTC. Amino acids: CASSPRGLAAVRTQYF.

This chain connects TRBV7-2 to TRBJ2-2; D remains unclear. V was shortened by 1 base and J by 0 bases, with 9 bases between the two germline ends. This CDR3 is built from 16 residues. Germline V gene sequence: CDR1 SGHTA, CDR2 FQGNSA. CDR3 protein: CASSLVGSPNTGELFF. For the CDR3, the DNA is TGTGCCAGCAGCTTAGTCGGTTCGCCGAACACCGGGGAGCTGTTTTTT.